This passage covers 30 T cell receptor beta chains from one sample sequenced in a study of beta chain features in type 1 diabetes. Their recognized antigens are unknown. Study results and limitations: Moderately but significantly shorter TCRB CDR3s were found in Type 1 diabetes patients in all four CD4+ subsets.

Expressed TCRB transcripts were sequenced, since all the RNA that had been isolated was reverse transcribed. Profiled with immunoSEQ multiplex PCR; TCRdb holds only in-frame clones, not every one. The sample has roughly 150,000 clones, roughly 7.1% seen once. The sample comprised central memory CD4+ T cells from blood. Every receptor here comes from a woman between 40 and 55 years old with type 1 diabetes.

The rearrangement links TRBV30 to TRBJ1-3; TRBD1 is a possible D gene (5 bases). The V end lost 0 bases, the J end lost 0 bases, and 12 bases lay between the germline ends. This CDR3 is built from 16 residues. Germline lookup yields CDR1 GTSNPN and CDR2 SVGIG (reference sequence). CDR3 coding DNA: TGTGCCTGGAGTGTACGGGAGGGGAACTCTGGAAACACCATATATTTT. Its protein product is CAWSVREGNSGNTIYF.

The chain uses TRBV11-2 and TRBJ2-7; no clear D. CDR3 length: 12 residues. CDR1 is SGHAT, CDR2 FQNNGV, per germline. The ends were cut back, 2 bases at V and 3 bases at J, with 5 bases in the middle. In nucleotides, the CDR3 is TGTGCCAGCAGCTTATCCCACTACGAGCAGTACTTC. Its translation is CASSLSHYEQYF.

This clone was counted between two and nine times. The chain is built from TRBV18 and TRBJ1-4; 7 bases align to TRBD1. This CDR3 is built from 18 residues. The junction had 11 bases not matched to a gene; V was cut back by 4 bases and J by 0 bases. Germline lookup yields CDR1 KGHSH and CDR2 LQKENI. Here the CDR3 DNA reads TGTGCCAGCTCACGTCTGAGGGGACAGCTTGCAACTAATGAAAAACTGTTTTTT. It specifies CASSRLRGQLATNEKLFF.

This chain uses TRBV5-1 with TRBJ2-1; 7 positions match TRBD1. In germline, CDR1 is SGHRS, CDR2 YFSETQ. After removal of 4 bases from V and 4 bases from J, the junction contained 5 bases not matched to a gene. The CDR3 runs 14 residues. CDR3 bases: TGCGCCAGCAGCCATGGACAGGAATACAATGAGCAGTTCTTC. This translates into CASSHGQEYNEQFF.

This clone was observed a handful of times. Within the sample, other DNA sequences also encode this same CDR3. The chain recombines TRBV5-4 with TRBJ2-5; TRBD1 aligns across 7 bases. The V gene's germline CDR1 is SGHNT and CDR2 YYREEE (reference sequence). The length of the CDR3 is 14 residues. The V and J ends lost 0 bases and 3 bases, in that order; junction bases with no gene match: 2. The CDR3 protein is CASSLGDRKETQYF. CDR3 in DNA: TGTGCCAGCAGCTTGGGGGACAGAAAAGAGACCCAGTACTTC.

The chain's CDR3 is CASSRGQGVTEAFF. CDR3 nucleotides: TGTGCCAGCTCACGAGGACAGGGAGTCACTGAAGCTTTCTTT. The genes are TRBV18 and TRBJ1-1; 8 bases are a match to TRBD1. This CDR3 comprises 14 residues. Germline CDR1 reads KGHSH; CDR2 reads LQKENI. V lost 4 bases to trimming and J lost 4 bases; unmatched junction nucleotides: 5.

The rearrangement uses TRBV7-9 and TRBJ2-1; D is ambiguous. The CDR3 covers 13 residues. V dropped 2 bases and J dropped 8 bases, with 10 bases sitting between them. Germline V lookup: CDR1 SEHNR, CDR2 FQNEAQ (reference sequence). This chain's CDR3 is CASSLWSADEQFF. The CDR3 DNA reads TGTGCCAGCAGCTTATGGAGCGCCGATGAGCAGTTCTTC.

The chain links TRBV5-4 to TRBJ2-1, with 8 bases fitting TRBD2. CDR1 is SGHNT, CDR2 YYREEE, per germline (reference sequence). V lost 4 bases, J lost 5 bases, and 8 bases stayed unmatched. The CDR3 consists of 15 residues. This CDR3 reads CASSLLAVGNNEQFF. CDR3 nucleotides: TGTGCCAGCAGCCTACTAGCGGTTGGTAACAATGAGCAGTTCTTC.

The J gene is TRBJ1-1, the V gene TRBV9; D not certain. V lost 6 bases, J lost 4 bases, and 13 bases lay in between. This CDR3 spans 13 amino acids. Per the germline V gene, CDR1 is SGDLS and CDR2 is YYNGEE. This CDR3 is CASTQTDGTEAFF. For the CDR3, the DNA is TGTGCCAGCACCCAAACAGATGGCACTGAAGCTTTCTTT.

The rearrangement links TRBV4-3 to TRBJ2-5, with D hard to call. The tail of the sequence fits TRBJ2-7 better, so the J call may be wrong. The CDR3 length is 13 residues. The germline V gene encodes CDR1 LGHNA and CDR2 YSLEER. CDR3 coding DNA: TGCGCCAGCAGCCAAGAAAGAAGCCACGAGCAGTACTTC. Encoded protein: CASSQERSHEQYF.

The chain uses TRBV27 and TRBJ2-7; 9 nucleotides align to TRBD2. Germline CDR1 MNHEY, CDR2 SMNVEV (reference sequence). The CDR3 is 14 amino acids. J gave up 0 bases and V 6 bases, and 3 bases lay outside the gene matches. The CDR3 loop is CASRVTSGSYEQYF. The DNA of the CDR3 is TGTGCCAGCAGGGTGACTAGCGGCTCCTACGAGCAGTACTTC.

V usage is TRBV7-3 and J usage is TRBJ1-1; unclear D gene. The CDR3 sequence is 13 residues long. The V end was cut by 6 bases, the J end by 0 bases, with 8 bases between. The germline V gene encodes CDR1 SGHTA and CDR2 FQGTGA. DNA of the CDR3: TGTGCCAGCAGTACTTCACTGAACACTGAAGCTTTCTTT. It is translated as CASSTSLNTEAFF.

In this sample, this clone turned up many times. The genes are TRBV29-1 and TRBJ2-3; TRBD2 matches at 8 bases. From germline, CDR1 is SQVTM and CDR2 ANQGSEA. This CDR3 comprises 15 residues. V gave up 0 bases and J gave up 5 bases; unmatched junction bases: 7. The CDR3 nucleotides read TGCAGCGTTGAAGACTTTCGGAGCGGGGGAGATACGCAGTATTTT. Protein sequence: CSVEDFRSGGDTQYF.

The chain joins TRBV2 to TRBJ1-2, with D uncertain. The V end lost 3 bases, the J end lost 7 bases, and 9 bases lay between the germline ends. In germline, CDR1 is SNHLY, CDR2 FYNNEI. CDR3 length: 12 residues. CDR3 in amino acids: CASSETNGGYTF. CDR3 DNA: TGTGCCAGCAGTGAGACTAATGGTGGCTACACCTTC.

The chain joins TRBV11-2 to TRBJ2-3; 7 bases are a match to TRBD1. CDR1 is SGHAT, CDR2 FQNNGV, per germline. V shed 5 bases, J shed 4 bases, and the junction held 9 bases outside the gene matches. There are 15 residues in the CDR3. CDR3 amino acids: CASSANYRGPDTQYF. For the CDR3, the DNA is TGTGCCAGCAGCGCGAATTACAGGGGCCCAGATACGCAGTATTTT.

This clone was picked up a small number of times. This chain connects TRBV18 to TRBJ2-7; D possibly corresponds to TRBD2 (6 bases). Germline CDR1 KGHSH, CDR2 LQKENI. Deletions cut 3 bases from V and 3 bases from J, with 9 bases between. The length of the CDR3 is 13 residues. The CDR3 is CASSPPGLYEQYF. The DNA of the CDR3 is TGTGCCAGCTCACCCCCGGGACTCTACGAGCAGTACTTC.

This clone was detected many times. The rearrangement uses TRBV2 and TRBJ2-7; 8 bases are a match to TRBD1. J lost 5 bases, V lost 7 bases, and 7 bases had no gene match. The CDR3 is 13 residues long. Germline V gene data show CDR1 as SNHLY and CDR2 as FYNNEI. The CDR3 bases are TGTGCCAGCAATGCCGACAGGGGCAACGAGCAGTACTTC. Its translation is CASNADRGNEQYF.

The gene calls are TRBV7-3 and TRBJ1-2, with a tentative D call TRBD1 (6 bases). The CDR3 sequence is 12 residues long. V lost 5 bases, J lost 4 bases, and 8 bases lay in between. The V gene's germline CDR1 is SGHTA and CDR2 FQGTGA. The CDR3 DNA reads as TGTGCCAGCAGCGCGGACAGCTATGGCTACACCTTC. Protein sequence: CASSADSYGYTF.

The table lists this clone with a few counts. The chain employs TRBV7-2 and TRBJ2-5, with a weak D call TRBD2 (7 bases). This CDR3 is 13 amino acids long. CDR1 is SGHTA and CDR2 is FQGNSA in the germline V gene. V was trimmed by 7 bases and J by 4 bases, leaving 13 bases between them. The CDR3 region is CASKRGGGETQYF. The DNA for the CDR3 is TGTGCCAGCAAAAGAGGGGGGGGAGAGACCCAGTACTTC.

In this sample, this clone turned up a few times. The chain uses TRBV7-9 and TRBJ2-1, with D uncertain. V gave up 1 base and J gave up 7 bases, with 11 bases separating them. Looked up from germline, CDR1 is SEHNR and CDR2 is FQNEAQ (reference sequence). CDR3 length: 14 residues. This chain's CDR3 is CASSLVAAANEQFF. The CDR3 DNA reads as TGTGCCAGCAGCTTAGTTGCGGCCGCAAATGAGCAGTTCTTC.

This clone was seen only a few times. V and J are TRBV5-4 and TRBJ1-1, with 10 positions matching TRBD1. Germline assignment: CDR1 SGHNT and CDR2 YYREEE (reference sequence). V lost 4 bases to trimming and J lost 11 bases; unmatched junction nucleotides: 14. CDR3 size: 15 residues. The CDR3 bases are TGTGCCAGCAGCCAGCAGGACAGGGGGTCCCACGGGGCTTTCTTT. As protein: CASSQQDRGSHGAFF. Drawing the rest from reference TRBV5-4 and TRBJ1-1, the complete variable domain is ETGVTQSPTHLIKTRGQQVTLRCSSQSGHNTVSWYQQALGQGPQFIFQYYREEENGRGNFPPRFSGLQFPNYSSELNVNALELDDSALYLCASSQQDRGSHGAFFGQGTRLTVV.

The chain joins TRBV7-2 to TRBJ2-3, with D possibly matching TRBD2 (6 bases). V lost 6 bases and J lost 0, with 10 bases in between. Per the germline V gene, CDR1 is SGHTA and CDR2 is FQGNSA. The CDR3 length is 14 residues. The CDR3 reads CASRGGTSTDTQYF. The CDR3 DNA sequence: TGTGCCAGCAGGGGAGGCACTAGCACAGATACGCAGTATTTT.

The rearrangement uses TRBV28 and TRBJ2-1, with D unclear. Trimming left V 7 bases short and J 4 bases short, with 11 bases between. The CDR3 spans 13 residues. Germline V CDR1 and CDR2: MDHEN, SYDVKM. CDR3 sequence (DNA): TGTGCCAGCACCGAGAATCCTTACAATGAGCAGTTCTTC. This codes for CASTENPYNEQFF.

There are many counts of this clone. This sequence joins TRBV6-5 and TRBJ2-1; TRBD2 matches 9 bases. The germline gives CDR1 MNHEY, CDR2 SVGAGI. The V and J ends lost 4 bases and 5 bases, in that order; junction bases with no gene match: 6. This CDR3 has 15 amino acids. CDR3 DNA sequence: TGTGCCAGCAGTTCCCGCGGGAGGGGGGACAATGAGCAGTTCTTC. Translated: CASSSRGRGDNEQFF.

The chain couples TRBV7-6 to TRBJ1-1; TRBD1 matches 8 bases. Germline assignment: CDR1 SGHVS and CDR2 FNYEAQ. The ends lost 5 bases at V and 1 base at J; junction bases unmatched: 3. This CDR3 has 14 residues. CDR3 DNA: TGTGCCAGCAGCAGGACAGGGCAGAACACTGAAGCTTTCTTT. Translation gives CASSRTGQNTEAFF.

V usage is TRBV30 and J usage is TRBJ1-5; 8 bases agree with TRBD1. Trimming took 2 bases from V and 5 from J; bases not matched to a gene: 2. Germline assignment: CDR1 GTSNPN and CDR2 SVGIG (reference sequence). The CDR3 has 13 residues. The CDR3 DNA follows: TGTGCCTGGAGTAACAGGGGGGATCAGCCCCAGCATTTT. Residues: CAWSNRGDQPQHF.

This clone was observed a few times. The chain is built from TRBV30 and TRBJ1-1, with 10 bases identical to TRBD1. The CDR3 loop spans 17 amino acids. Germline trimming cut 0 bases from V and 6 bases from J; bases unmatched to any gene: 13. Germline V gene sequence: CDR1 GTSNPN, CDR2 SVGIG (reference sequence). The DNA of the CDR3 is TGTGCCTGGAGTGTACGACAGGGGGCGGAGGTCGGCGCTGAAGCTTTCTTT. It encodes CAWSVRQGAEVGAEAFF.

There are many counts of this clone. This sequence joins TRBV7-9 and TRBJ2-7; D is perhaps TRBD1 (5 bases). The V end was cut by 8 bases, the J end by 0 bases, with 8 bases between. Germline V CDR1 and CDR2: SEHNR, FQNEAQ (reference sequence). The CDR3 is made up of 12 amino acids. The CDR3 coding sequence is TGTGCCAGCCAGGGTGACTCCTACGAGCAGTACTTC. Its protein product is CASQGDSYEQYF.

This clone has more than one count but fewer than ten. V usage is TRBV10-3 and J usage is TRBJ1-6, with D unclear. Germline-derived CDR1 and CDR2 are ENHRY and SYGVKD. The CDR3 has 13 residues. V was pared by 8 bases and J by 8 bases, with 13 bases between. CDR3 bases: TGTGCCATCCGCTCCCGACTTGATTCACCCCTCCACTTT. This sequence encodes CAIRSRLDSPLHF.

The V and J genes are TRBV27 and TRBJ2-5; the match to TRBD2 covers 11 bases. Trimming removed 1 base from V and 7 bases from J; junction bases left unmatched: 14. Germline CDR1 is MNHEY and CDR2 is SMNVEV (reference sequence). CDR3 length: 18 residues. CDR3 DNA: TGTGCCAGCAGTTTATTGGGGACTAGCGGACTAGGGCAGGTGACCCAGTACTTC. This translates into CASSLLGTSGLGQVTQYF.